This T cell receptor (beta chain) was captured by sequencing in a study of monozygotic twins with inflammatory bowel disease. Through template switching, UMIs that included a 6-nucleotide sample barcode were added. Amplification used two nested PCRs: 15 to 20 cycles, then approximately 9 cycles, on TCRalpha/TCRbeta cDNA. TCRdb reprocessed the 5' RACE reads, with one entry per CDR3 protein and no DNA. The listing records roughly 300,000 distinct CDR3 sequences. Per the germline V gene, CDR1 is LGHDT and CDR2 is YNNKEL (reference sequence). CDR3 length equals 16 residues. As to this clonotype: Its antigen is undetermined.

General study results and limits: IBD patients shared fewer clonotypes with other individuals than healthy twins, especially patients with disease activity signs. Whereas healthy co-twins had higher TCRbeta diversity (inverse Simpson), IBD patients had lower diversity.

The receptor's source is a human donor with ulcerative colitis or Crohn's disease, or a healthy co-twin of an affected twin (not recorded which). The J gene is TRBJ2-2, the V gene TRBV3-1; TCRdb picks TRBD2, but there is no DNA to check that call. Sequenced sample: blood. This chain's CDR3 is CASSRTELAGTGELFF.